This TCR beta chain was observed in a study of cytomegalovirus exposure and HLA in healthy donors. Study-level information: Earlier work reported 100 million or so unique TCR beta sequences from roughly 180 million T cells.

This CDR3 spans 13 amino acids. Between the trimmed V and J ends, which lost 3 bases and 7 bases, there was a span of 10 bases. Germline V gene lookup returns CDR1 SGDLS and CDR2 YYNGEE. Study conclusions and caveats: In an earlier analysis, most TCR beta V segments were productive about 87% or about 30% of the time. A later examination showed that TCR association rates differed by HLA locus, with DRB1 most and HLA-C fewest.

60 Vbeta and 13 Jbeta primers were used in PCR. Measured with immunoSEQ multiplex PCR; TCRdb has only the in-frame clones, and not every one. Of around 150,000 clones listed, approximately 72% are singletons. This clone appeared a few times. Antigen: not known. The sequenced sample consisted of PBMCs. This clonotype originated in a woman aged 60 to 75 in good health and CMV-seronegative. The chain employs TRBV9 and TRBJ2-2, with a tentative D call TRBD2 (6 bases). Here the CDR3 DNA reads TGTGCCAGCAGCGCCCCGGGGGTCGGGGAGCTGTTTTTT. Its translation is CASSAPGVGELFF.